A selection of T cell receptor beta chains follows, all from one sample in a study of Graves' ophthalmopathy and Graves' hyperthyroidism. In TCRdb, the multiplex PCR reads were re-called with MiXCR into one record per CDR3 protein. This table has approximately 1.2 million distinct CDR3 sequences, less than 45% appearing once. The sequenced sample consisted of peripheral blood or thyroid tissue (not recorded which). The receptors derive from an adult man with Graves' hyperthyroidism. Each CDR3 is given with its conserved first and last residue. The D gene is left open where the match is weak. Rows give clone size only sometimes, using once, few, many, or a class for an expanded clone.

TRBV5-1,-,-,TRBJ1-1,TGCGCCAGCAGCTTTTATTATCGAGGACTTACCTCTGAAGCTTTCTTT,CASSFYYRGLTSEAFF
TRBV6-2/TRBV6-3,-,few,TRBJ1-5,TGTGCCAGCAGTTACCGCGAATTTGGTCAGCCCCAGCATTTT,CASSYREFGQPQHF
TRBV4-1,-,few,TRBJ2-7,TGCGCCAGCAGCCCACGCCAGGGGACTTCCTACGAGCAGTACTTC,CASSPRQGTSYEQYF
TRBV7-9,-,many,TRBJ2-7,TGTGCCAGCAGCTTAGGATCTGTAGCGGACAAGCAGTACTTC,CASSLGSVADKQYF
TRBV9,-,-,TRBJ2-5,TGTGCCAGCAGCGTAGACGGTTCGCAGACCCAGTACTTC,CASSVDGSQTQYF
TRBV19,TRBD1,-,TRBJ2-7,TGTGCCAGTAGTGGGACAGGACGAATGGGATACGAGCAGTACTTC,CASSGTGRMGYEQYF
TRBV25-1,TRBD1,many,TRBJ2-7,TGTGCCAGCAGTGATGGTACAGGGGGCGACGAGCAGTACTTC,CASSDGTGGDEQYF
TRBV29-1,-,-,TRBJ1-3,TGCAGCGTTGATATGGGAAACACCATATATTTT,CSVDMGNTIYF
TRBV2,-,few,TRBJ2-7,TGTGCCAGCAGTGAAGCCCGGGGGCCCGGGTACGAGCAGTACTTC,CASSEARGPGYEQYF
TRBV6-5,-,-,TRBJ1-5,TGTGCCAGCAGTTCGATCGGTCAGCCCCAGCATTTT,CASSSIGQPQHF
TRBV11-2,TRBD1,many,TRBJ1-1,TGTGCCAGCAGGCGAGGGGGCGGAGGGGCTGAAGCTTTCTTT,CASRRGGGGAEAFF
TRBV28,-,few,TRBJ1-2,TGTGCCAGCAGTTTATCCGGAGCTAACTATGGCTACACCTTC,CASSLSGANYGYTF
TRBV20-1,-,few,TRBJ1-6,TGCAGTGCCATAGAGCTTCTGGATTCACCCCTCCACTTT,CSAIELLDSPLHF
TRBV2,-,-,TRBJ1-5,TGTGCCACCTCAGGGGTTTCAGAGACCCAGCATTTT,CATSGVSETQHF
TRBV14,-,-,TRBJ2-2,-,CASSFGGSSYEQYFGELFF
TRBV30,-,once,TRBJ1-4,TGTGCCTGGCTCTACAAAAAGGGTTCAACTAATGAAAAACTGTTTTTT,CAWLYKKGSTNEKLFF
TRBV6-6,TRBD1,few,TRBJ2-7,TGTGCCAGCAAACACCCGACAGGGGGAAACTACGAGCAGTACTTC,CASKHPTGGNYEQYF
TRBV20-1,TRBD2,few,TRBJ2-5,TGCAGTGCTGGACCGGGACTAGCGATCATAGCAACCCAGTACTTC,CSAGPGLAIIATQYF
TRBV29-1,TRBD2,many,TRBJ2-7,TGCAGCGTCGAAGGTACTAGCGGGAGGGTGGAGTACTTC,CSVEGTSGRVEYF
TRBV7-7,TRBD1,-,TRBJ1-4,TGTGCCAGCAGCACCGGGACAGGGGGTGAAAAACTGTTTTTT,CASSTGTGGEKLFF
TRBV5-1,-,-,TRBJ2-7,TGCGCCAGCAGCTTGTTCCGGGACACCTCCTACGAGCAGTACTTC,CASSLFRDTSYEQYF
TRBV2,-,-,TRBJ1-2,TGTGCCAGCCGGCCGGGACTGCTAAACTATGGCTACACCTTC,CASRPGLLNYGYTF
TRBV6-5,-,-,TRBJ2-5,TGTGCCAGCAGTTACAATCGCGTCGAGCATGAGCAGTACTTC,CASSYNRVEHEQYF